Following are 27 T cell receptor beta chains from one sample sequenced in a study. Sequenced by immunoSEQ multiplex PCR; TCRdb stores in-frame clones only, minus some. The table has 60,000 to 75,000 clones, over 85% seen once; the top ten hold roughly 4.5%. The material sequenced was PBMCs. Receptors originate from a man aged 40-49 years with rheumatoid arthritis.

This clone was seen a handful of times. CDR3 nucleotides: TGTGCCAGCAGTGTGGGGACAGGCACCTACGAGCAGTACTTC. Translation: CASSVGTGTYEQYF. The rearrangement links TRBV25-1 to TRBJ2-7, with 8 bases fitting TRBD1. Germline V gene lookup returns CDR1 MGHDK and CDR2 SYGVNS. The CDR3 extends over 14 amino acids. With V trimmed by 4 bases and J by 2 bases, 4 bases remained unmatched.

The chain joins TRBV7-9 to TRBJ1-4, with TRBD1 matching 8 bases. The junction had 4 bases not matched to a gene; V was cut back by 5 bases and J by 5 bases. This CDR3 is 14 amino acids long. In germline, CDR1 is SEHNR, CDR2 FQNEAQ (reference sequence). CDR3 residues: CASSRGQANEKLFF. The DNA for the CDR3 is TGTGCCAGCAGCCGGGGACAGGCCAATGAAAAACTGTTTTTT.

This chain uses TRBV7-2 with TRBJ2-6; the D is unclear. CDR1 is SGHTA and CDR2 is FQGNSA in the germline V gene. V was pared by 0 bases and J by 0 bases, with 3 bases between. This CDR3 contains 15 residues. The CDR3 is CASSLARSGANVLTF. CDR3 nucleotides: TGTGCCAGCAGCTTAGCGCGCTCTGGGGCCAACGTCCTGACTTTC.

V gene TRBV19 combines with J gene TRBJ1-5; unclear D gene. CDR3 size: 15 residues. Per germline, CDR1 LNHDA and CDR2 SQIVND (reference sequence). Trimming removed 1 base at V and 2 bases at J, with 9 bases between. CDR3: CASSIGYGRNQPQHF. CDR3 nucleotides: TGTGCCAGTAGTATAGGATATGGGCGCAATCAGCCCCAGCATTTT. Full variable domain (outside the CDR3, taken from reference TRBV19 and TRBJ1-5): DGGITQSPKYLFRKEGQNVTLSCEQNLNHDAMYWYRQDPGQGLRLIYYSQIVNDFQKGDIAEGYSVSREKKESFPLTVTSAQKNPTAFYLCASSIGYGRNQPQHFGDGTRLSIL.

The chain employs TRBV27 and TRBJ1-2, with 9 bases fitting TRBD1. Germline values: CDR1 MNHEY, CDR2 SMNVEV (reference sequence). The CDR3 length is 14 residues. V gave up 5 bases and J gave up 8 bases; unmatched junction bases: 9. The DNA for the CDR3 is TGTGCCAGCAGTCCCCGGGACAGGGTAGGCGGCTACACCTTC. Its protein product is CASSPRDRVGGYTF.

J is TRBJ1-1 and V is TRBV5-1, with unresolved D. The CDR3 runs to 13 residues. The germline V gene has CDR1 SGHRS and CDR2 YFSETQ. The ends were cut back, 6 bases at V and 3 bases at J, with 12 bases in the middle. The CDR3 sequence is CASTLQGYTEAFF. CDR3 DNA sequence: TGCGCCAGCACCCTCCAAGGGTACACTGAAGCTTTCTTT.

This chain uses TRBV11-1 with TRBJ2-4, with TRBD1 matching 9 bases. CDR3 size: 14 residues. The ends lost 5 bases at V and 5 bases at J; junction bases unmatched: 4. Looked up from germline, CDR1 is SGHAT and CDR2 is FQDESV (reference sequence). CDR3 DNA: TGTGCCAGCAGCCAAAGACAGGGGGAAAACATTCAGTACTTC. This codes for CASSQRQGENIQYF.

The V gene is TRBV7-3, the J gene TRBJ1-1; 8 bases fit TRBD1. J was trimmed by 6 bases and V by 2 bases; bases with no gene match: 11. CDR1 SGHTA and CDR2 FQGTGA come from the germline V gene. This CDR3 has 16 amino acids. Here the CDR3 DNA reads TGTGCCAGCAGCTTAGGACAGGGTATAGGAATGGCTGAAGCTTTCTTT. This gives the protein CASSLGQGIGMAEAFF.

The chain is built from TRBV19 and TRBJ2-1; D possibly matches TRBD1 or TRBD2 (5 bases each). V was clipped by 5 bases and J by 0 bases, with 14 bases between them. The CDR3 spans 16 residues. Germline CDR1 LNHDA, CDR2 SQIVND (reference sequence). CDR3: CASSAPKGSSYNEQFF. The CDR3 DNA reads TGTGCCAGTAGTGCCCCTAAGGGGAGCTCCTACAATGAGCAGTTCTTC. Based on the CDR3 plus reference TRBV19 and TRBJ2-1, the full variable domain is DGGITQSPKYLFRKEGQNVTLSCEQNLNHDAMYWYRQDPGQGLRLIYYSQIVNDFQKGDIAEGYSVSREKKESFPLTVTSAQKNPTAFYLCASSAPKGSSYNEQFFGPGTRLTVL.

The chain recombines TRBV9 with TRBJ1-4; D gene ambiguous. The CDR3 runs 17 residues. The V end was cut by 1 base, the J end by 7 bases, with 20 bases between. The V gene's germline CDR1 is SGDLS and CDR2 YYNGEE. The CDR3 loop reads CASSVRATSTTGEKLFF. The DNA for the CDR3 is TGTGCCAGCAGCGTAAGAGCGACGTCTACGACGGGTGAAAAACTGTTTTTT.

V usage is TRBV6-2 or TRBV6-3 and J usage is TRBJ1-2; tentative D call: TRBD1 (5 bases). The CDR3 consists of 14 residues. Germline CDR1 is MNHEY and CDR2 is SVGEGT. V was cut by 5 bases and J by 0 bases, with 10 bases left in between. CDR3 DNA sequence: TGTGCCAGCAGTCCCGGGGCCGCTAACTATGGCTACACCTTC. This encodes CASSPGAANYGYTF.

This CDR3 reads CASSLYAGVSYEQYF. CDR3 sequence (DNA): TGTGCCAGCTCACTTTATGCGGGAGTCTCCTACGAGCAGTACTTC. The genes are TRBV18 and TRBJ2-7; TRBD2 aligns across 7 bases. Unmatched junction bases numbered 6, after V lost 4 bases and J lost 0 bases. The CDR3 has 15 amino acids. CDR1 and CDR2 from the germline V gene are KGHSH and LQKENI.

The count of this clone is one. The rearrangement links TRBV4-2 to TRBJ2-3; D unclear. V was shortened by 0 bases and J by 1 base, with 5 bases between the two germline ends. The CDR3 loop spans 14 amino acids. Germline V gene data show CDR1 as LGHNA and CDR2 as YNFKEQ. As DNA, the CDR3 is TGTGCCAGCAGCCAAGATGAAGGCACAGATACGCAGTATTTT. Amino acid sequence: CASSQDEGTDTQYF.

V usage is TRBV2 and J usage is TRBJ1-5, with TRBD1 matching 10 bases. Germline CDR1 and CDR2: SNHLY and FYNNEI. The CDR3 has 16 residues. V shed 7 bases and J 3 bases; nucleotides not matched to a gene: 9. CDR3: CASTRTGGLINQPQHF. In DNA, the CDR3 is TGTGCCAGCACTAGGACAGGGGGGTTGATCAATCAGCCCCAGCATTTT.

This clone was detected only once. The genes are TRBV30 and TRBJ2-3; 11 bases are shared with TRBD2. CDR3 length equals 16 residues. The germline gives CDR1 GTSNPN, CDR2 SVGIG (reference sequence). Trimming at V came to 4 bases and at J to 3 bases, leaving 9 bases not matched to a gene. The CDR3 DNA reads TGTGCCTGGACCCTAGGGTCTAGCGGGAGGACAGATACGCAGTATTTT. As protein: CAWTLGSSGRTDTQYF.

This CDR3 reads CASSHQGATGELFF. In DNA form, the CDR3 reads TGTGCCAGCAGCCATCAGGGGGCCACCGGGGAGCTGTTTTTT. The chain combines TRBV3-1 (or the pseudogene TRBV3-2) with TRBJ2-2; 8 positions agree with TRBD1. With 3 bases clipped from V and 4 bases from J, the junction kept 1 base outside the gene matches. The germline V gene encodes CDR1 LGHDT and CDR2 YNNKEL (reference sequence). The CDR3 is 14 residues long.

The CDR3 coding sequence is TGCGCCAGCAGCAGGGGGCCTAACACTGAAGCTTTCTTT. Its protein product is CASSRGPNTEAFF. This chain links TRBV10-1 with TRBJ1-1; 8 bases align to TRBD1. V was pared by 6 bases and J by 2 bases, with 2 bases of the junction left unmatched. Germline V CDR1 and CDR2: WNHNN, SYGVQD (reference sequence). The CDR3 totals 13 residues.

CDR3 sequence reads: CASSLRGTEAFF. CDR3 sequence (DNA): TGTGCCAGCAGTTTAAGGGGCACTGAAGCTTTCTTT. V and J are TRBV27 and TRBJ1-1, with D perhaps TRBD1 (5 bases). Germline-derived CDR1 and CDR2 are MNHEY and SMNVEV (reference sequence). This CDR3 spans 12 amino acids. V lost 2 bases and J 4 bases, leaving 5 bases between the germline ends.

This chain connects TRBV21-1 to TRBJ1-1; the listed D gene, TRBD1, was not tested against the DNA. TRBV21-1 is noted as a pseudogene. This CDR3 spans 15 amino acids. Here the CDR3 DNA reads TGTGCCAGCAGCAAAGAAGACAGTACGAACACTGAAGCTTTCTTT. It translates to CASSKEDSTNTEAFF.

The rearrangement uses TRBV11-2 and TRBJ1-1, with TRBD1 matching 9 bases. CDR1 is SGHAT and CDR2 is FQNNGV in the germline V gene. The CDR3 spans 14 residues. V shed 7 bases, J shed 4 bases, and the junction held 7 bases outside the gene matches. The CDR3 DNA follows: TGTGCCAGCACCCAACAGGGGGCGGTCACTGAAGCTTTCTTT. Translation: CASTQQGAVTEAFF.

The chain links TRBV11-2 to TRBJ2-1; 9 nucleotides agree with TRBD2. Germline V gene data show CDR1 as SGHAT and CDR2 as FQNNGV. There are 15 residues in the CDR3. V dropped 1 base and J dropped 8; count of bases not matched to a gene: 6. CDR3 nucleotide sequence: TGTGCCAGCAGCTTAGGCGGGGGGGGAGTTGATGAGCAGTTCTTC. Translation gives CASSLGGGGVDEQFF. The variable domain in full, with the rest retrieved from reference TRBV11-2 and TRBJ2-1, is EAGVAQSPRYKIIEKRQSVAFWCNPISGHATLYWYQQILGQGPKLLIQFQNNGVVDDSQLPKDRFSAERLKGVDSTLKIQPAKLEDSAVYLCASSLGGGGVDEQFFGPGTRLTVL.

J is TRBJ1-6 and V is TRBV5-1; 9 bases are shared with TRBD1. The CDR3 runs to 15 residues. Trimming took 4 bases from V and 9 from J; bases not matched to a gene: 8. Germline-derived CDR1 and CDR2 are SGHRS and YFSETQ. The DNA for the CDR3 is TGCGCCAGCAGCGCCGGGACAGGGTTCCTTTCACCCCTCCACTTT. Translating gives CASSAGTGFLSPLHF.

This rearrangement joins TRBV7-3 to TRBJ2-5, with 11 bases lining up with TRBD2. The V gene end was trimmed by 5 bases and the J gene end by 1 base; junction bases not matched to a gene: 3. Germline values: CDR1 SGHTA, CDR2 FQGTGA. CDR3 length equals 15 residues. The CDR3 bases are TGTGCCAGCAGCCTTGGGACTAGCGGCCAAGAGACCCAGTACTTC. It codes for CASSLGTSGQETQYF.

The count of this clone is one. The rearrangement joins TRBV28 to TRBJ2-1; 11 bases fit TRBD2. This CDR3 has 18 residues. J was trimmed by 3 bases and V by 7 bases; bases with no gene match: 14. Germline CDR1 MDHEN, CDR2 SYDVKM. In DNA form, the CDR3 reads TGTGCCAGCATCCCCTCGTTCGCTAGCGGGAGGTTCTACAATGAGCAGTTCTTC. It encodes CASIPSFASGRFYNEQFF. Looking up the rest from reference TRBV28 and TRBJ2-1 gives the full variable domain: DVKVTQSSRYLVKRTGEKVFLECVQDMDHENMFWYRQDPGLGLRLIYFSYDVKMKEKGDIPEGYSVSREKKERFSLILESASTNQTSMYLCASIPSFASGRFYNEQFFGPGTRLTVL.

The chain carries TRBV19 and TRBJ2-3; D possibly matches TRBD1 or TRBD2 (5 bases each). CDR3 length: 13 residues. Germline CDR1 reads LNHDA; CDR2 reads SQIVND (reference sequence). The V and J ends lost 5 bases and 2 bases respectively, with 8 bases between them. The CDR3 is CASSYGATDTQYF. The CDR3 DNA sequence: TGTGCCAGTAGTTACGGGGCCACAGATACGCAGTATTTT.

The chain employs TRBV4-3 and TRBJ2-7; 9 bases are a match to TRBD2. Per germline, CDR1 LGHNA and CDR2 YSLEER. The V and J ends lost 0 bases and 5 bases, in that order; junction bases with no gene match: 5. The CDR3 spans 15 residues. The DNA for the CDR3 is TGCGCCAGCAGCCAAGAAGGCGGGAGGGCCGACGAGCAGTACTTC. This codes for CASSQEGGRADEQYF.

The DNA of the CDR3 is TGTGCCAGCAGTTACTCGAGGCGGGAGTACGAGCAGTACTTC. This gives the protein CASSYSRREYEQYF. The rearrangement joins TRBV6-5 to TRBJ2-7, with 7 positions matching TRBD2. Germline CDR1 reads MNHEY; CDR2 reads SVGAGI. The CDR3 extends over 14 amino acids. V trimming: 0 bases; J trimming: 4 bases; junction bases outside the gene matches: 3.